This T cell receptor (beta chain) emerged from a study of glioma-infiltrating T cells after dendritic cell vaccination. Study-wide background: Dendritic cells derived from monocytes and pulsed with autologous tumor lysate formed the vaccine.

Profiling relied on immunoSEQ multiplex PCR, and the TCRdb table lists in-frame clones only, not all of them. The profile shows about 110,000 clones, 90% of them singletons. This sample's time point: after dendritic cell vaccination, including at tumor progression/relapse. No glioblastoma patient carried an isocitrate dehydrogenase mutation. Germline values: CDR1 ENHRY, CDR2 SYGVKD. The CDR3 covers 13 residues. Trimming removed 0 bases from V and 10 bases from J, with 12 bases in between. This material consisted of blood, taken after dendritic cell vaccination. This chain joins TRBV10-3 and TRBJ1-2; D perhaps matches TRBD1 (6 bases). The clonotype was recovered from a human donor with glioblastoma. The CDR3 spells CAISESGGSDYTF. The CDR3 nucleotides are TGTGCCATCAGTGAGTCAGGGGGATCCGACTACACCTTC.